The sequence of this T cell receptor (beta chain) was determined in a study of cytomegalovirus exposure and HLA in healthy donors. The donors were members of the approximately 120-subject validation cohort (separate from the roughly 700-subject first cohort). Produced via immunoSEQ multiplex PCR; TCRdb's table is partial and in-frame only. The table records over 200,000 clones, roughly 91% of them present only once. Study-wide results and caveats: There were 150 to 200 TCR beta chains listed as cytomegalovirus-associated. Subsequent analysis revealed that first-cohort TCR clusters tended to co-occur in the 120 or so validation repertoires.

In regard to this clone: The antigen is unknown.

Germline V gene data show CDR1 as LGHNT and CDR2 as FRNRAP. The V end lost 4 bases, the J end lost 1 base, and 5 bases lay between the germline ends. The CDR3 length is 12 residues. V usage is TRBV12-5 and J usage is TRBJ2-7; a possible D gene is TRBD2 (5 bases). The clonotype comes from a woman aged 25 to 45 in good health and CMV-seronegative. Sequencing used PBMCs. CDR3 coding DNA: TGTGCTAGTGGTTCGGGATCCTACGAGCAGTACTTC. Its translation is CASGSGSYEQYF.